These T cell receptor beta chains were read from a single sample in a study of cytomegalovirus exposure and HLA in healthy donors. Generated by immunoSEQ multiplex PCR, the TCRdb table keeps only in-frame clones and is missing some. Here the sample spans about 360,000 clones, around 86% being singletons. Sequenced sample: PBMCs. The source of these receptors is a woman aged 18 to 35 in good health and CMV-seronegative. CDR3s include the opening cysteine and the closing phenylalanine or tryptophan. D genes are given only for firm matches. Not every row has a clone size; where given, it reads once, few, many or a size class.

>TRBD2|.|TRBJ2-7|TRBV5-4
CASSLGLAGGYEQYF
TGTGCCAGCAGCTTGGGACTAGCGGGAGGATATGAGCAGTACTTC
>TRBD2|once|TRBJ2-2|TRBV25-1
CASSLRRGGVTGELFF
TGTGCCAGCAGTCTCCGCCGGGGGGGCGTGACCGGGGAGCTGTTTTTT
>.|.|TRBJ1-5|TRBV18
CASSPGGQPQHF
TGTGCCAGCTCACCAGGTGGCCAGCCCCAGCATTTT
>TRBD2|.|TRBJ2-7|TRBV19
CASIGDPGGNEQYF
TGTGCCAGTATAGGGGACCCGGGAGGAAACGAGCAGTACTTC
>TRBD2|once|TRBJ2-1|TRBV28
CASSHIAGANNEQFF
TGTGCCAGCAGCCACATAGCGGGAGCCAACAATGAGCAGTTCTTC
>.|.|TRBJ2-3|TRBV18
CASSPAGVDTQYF
TGTGCCAGCTCACCGGCAGGGGTGGATACGCAGTATTTT
>.|.|TRBJ2-3|TRBV13
CASSPGGGDADTQYF
TGTGCCAGCAGCCCTGGGGGGGGCGACGCAGATACGCAGTATTTT
>.|few|TRBJ1-1|TRBV5-1
CASSYRGLGTEAFF
TGCGCCAGCAGCTACCGAGGGTTGGGCACTGAAGCTTTCTTT
>TRBD2|.|TRBJ2-1|TRBV2
CASSPGLINEQFF
TGTGCCAGCTCCCCGGGACTAATCAATGAGCAGTTCTTC
>TRBD1|few|TRBJ2-7|TRBV14
CASSSARGGPYEQYF
TGTGCCAGCAGCTCAGCGCGAGGGGGCCCCTACGAGCAGTACTTC
>.|.|TRBJ1-2|TRBV10-2
CASRGGPNYGYTF
TGCGCCAGCAGAGGGGGTCCCAACTATGGCTACACCTTC
>.|.|TRBJ2-5|TRBV29-1
CSVEGLETGTQYF
TGCAGCGTTGAGGGGCTAGAAACGGGGACCCAGTACTTC
>TRBD1|.|TRBJ2-5|TRBV7-9
CASSPTGNQETQYF
TGTGCCAGCAGCCCGACAGGGAACCAAGAGACCCAGTACTTC
>TRBD2|once|TRBJ2-3|TRBV25-1
CASSPAGGPDTQYF
TGTGCCAGCTCCCCAGCGGGAGGGCCGGATACGCAGTATTTT
>.|.|TRBJ2-1|TRBV2
CASGHNEQFF
TGTGCCAGCGGCCACAATGAGCAGTTCTTC
>.|medium-sized|TRBJ1-3|TRBV30
CAWGSSGNTIYF
TGTGCCTGGGGCAGCTCTGGAAACACCATATATTTT
>.|.|TRBJ2-6|TRBV2
CASSEFQGLSGANVLTF
TGTGCCAGCAGTGAATTTCAGGGCCTCTCTGGGGCCAACGTCCTGACTTTC
>TRBD1|.|TRBJ1-2|TRBV5-1
CASSRGQGSIGGYGYTF
TGCGCCAGCAGCCGGGGACAGGGGAGTATTGGAGGCTATGGCTACACCTTC
>.|.|TRBJ1-2|TRBV11-2
CASSLEYGYGYTF
TGTGCCAGCAGCTTAGAATACGGCTATGGCTACACCTTC
>TRBD2|.|TRBJ2-7|TRBV6-4
CASSALAGDEQYF
TGTGCCAGCAGCGCCCTGGCGGGGGACGAGCAGTACTTC
>.|.|TRBJ1-1|TRBV7-8
CASSPLTFKAEAFF
TGTGCCAGCAGCCCCTTGACATTTAAGGCTGAAGCTTTCTTT
>TRBD1|.|TRBJ1-5|TRBV11-2
CASSPGQGFGQPQHF
TGTGCCAGCAGCCCGGGACAGGGTTTCGGTCAGCCCCAGCATTTT